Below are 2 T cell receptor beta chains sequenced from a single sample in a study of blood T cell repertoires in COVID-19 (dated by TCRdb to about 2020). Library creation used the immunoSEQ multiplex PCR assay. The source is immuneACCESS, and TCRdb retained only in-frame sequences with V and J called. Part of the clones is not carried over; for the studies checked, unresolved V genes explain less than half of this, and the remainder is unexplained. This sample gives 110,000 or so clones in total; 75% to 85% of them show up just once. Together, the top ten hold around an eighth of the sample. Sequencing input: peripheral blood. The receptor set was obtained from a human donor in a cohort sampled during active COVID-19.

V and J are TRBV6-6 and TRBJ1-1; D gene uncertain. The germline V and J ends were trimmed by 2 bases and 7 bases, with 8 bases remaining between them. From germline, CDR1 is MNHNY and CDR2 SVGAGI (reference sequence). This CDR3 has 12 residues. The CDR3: CASSYNPGEAFF. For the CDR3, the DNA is TGTGCCAGCAGTTACAACCCGGGTGAAGCTTTCTTT.

The CDR3, as DNA: TGTGCCAGTAGTGATCGGACAGGGGGTTACACTGAAGCTTTCTTT. This gives the protein CASSDRTGGYTEAFF. V is TRBV19 and J is TRBJ1-1; 10 bases line up with TRBD1. This CDR3 is built from 15 residues. Trimming took 5 bases from V and 3 from J; bases not matched to a gene: 6. Germline V gene lookup returns CDR1 LNHDA and CDR2 SQIVND (reference sequence).